The 8 T cell receptor beta chains presented below share a single source sample, sequenced in a study of cytomegalovirus exposure and HLA in healthy donors. Researchers ran the PCR with 60 Vbeta and 13 Jbeta primers. Clones were sequenced by immunoSEQ multiplex PCR, and TCRdb holds only the in-frame ones, with some missing. The table lists 95,000 to 150,000 clones, 75% to 90% of them singletons. The sequenced sample was PBMCs. These TCRs come from a man aged 45-65 years in good health and CMV-seronegative.

The DNA of the CDR3 is TGTGCCAGCAGCTCGGGACTAGCGGGAGTTTTTGGTGAGCAGTTCTTC. Encoded protein: CASSSGLAGVFGEQFF. The chain couples TRBV7-9 to TRBJ2-1; 14 nucleotides agree with TRBD2. Germline CDR1 and CDR2: SEHNR and FQNEAQ (reference sequence). The CDR3 runs to 16 residues. Trimming at V came to 4 bases and at J to 9 bases, leaving 8 bases not matched to a gene.

This clone was picked up a small number of times. The CDR3 region is CAIKFQEEAEAFF. CDR3 nucleotide sequence: TGTGCCATCAAGTTCCAGGAGGAGGCTGAAGCTTTCTTT. The V call is TRBV10-3, the J call TRBJ1-1; D gene ambiguous. Trimming took off 7 bases at V and 6 bases at J, with 15 bases between the two ends. The CDR3 is 13 residues long. Germline CDR1 reads ENHRY; CDR2 reads SYGVKD.

This chain connects TRBV30 to TRBJ2-5, with 11 positions matching TRBD1. CDR1 GTSNPN and CDR2 SVGIG come from the germline V gene (reference sequence). The CDR3 is 17 amino acids. Unmatched junction bases numbered 16, after V lost 5 bases and J lost 5 bases. In DNA, the CDR3 is TGTGCCTGGGATGGACAGGGGGCGCAAGGAGTCCCGGAGACCCAGTACTTC. It yields the protein CAWDGQGAQGVPETQYF.

This clone was observed a few times. The chain couples TRBV4-2 to TRBJ2-1; 11 bases line up with TRBD2. V gave up 4 bases and J gave up 7 bases; unmatched junction bases: 9. The germline V gene encodes CDR1 LGHNA and CDR2 YNFKEQ. The CDR3 runs 16 residues. The CDR3 loop is CASSRILAGGPNEQFF. CDR3 bases: TGTGCCAGCAGCCGGATCCTAGCGGGAGGTCCAAATGAGCAGTTCTTC.

This chain links TRBV27 with TRBJ1-1, with D possibly matching TRBD1 (5 bases). The CDR3 sequence is 14 residues long. Deletions cut 2 bases from V and 1 base from J, with 8 bases between. Germline V lookup: CDR1 MNHEY, CDR2 SMNVEV (reference sequence). CDR3 nucleotide sequence: TGTGCCAGCAGTTTAAGGGGTCCGAACACTGAAGCTTTCTTT. Encoded protein: CASSLRGPNTEAFF.

This clone showed up just once. In DNA form, the CDR3 reads TGTGCCTGGAGTGTAGGGGACAGGGGGTTCGAGACCCAGTACTTC. This encodes CAWSVGDRGFETQYF. The chain is built from TRBV30 and TRBJ2-5; 11 bases are shared with TRBD1. The CDR3 sequence is 15 residues long. J lost 5 bases, V lost 0 bases, and 5 bases had no gene match. The germline V gene encodes CDR1 GTSNPN and CDR2 SVGIG (reference sequence).

This clone was seen more than once but under ten times. The chain couples TRBV5-1 to TRBJ1-2; weak D call: TRBD1 (6 bases). Trimming stripped 3 bases from V and 2 bases from J, with 11 bases between. The CDR3 consists of 14 residues. Looked up from germline, CDR1 is SGHRS and CDR2 is YFSETQ. The chain's CDR3 is CASSSSGGNYGYTF. CDR3 DNA sequence: TGCGCCAGCAGCTCATCGGGGGGCAACTATGGCTACACCTTC.

J is TRBJ2-2 and V is TRBV28; 8 bases are a match to TRBD1. Germline CDR1 MDHEN, CDR2 SYDVKM. This CDR3 spans 13 amino acids. V lost 8 bases, J lost 6 bases, and 5 bases stayed unmatched. DNA for the CDR3: TGTGCCAGCGTTGGACAGGGTTCCGGGGAGCTGTTTTTT. Protein: CASVGQGSGELFF.